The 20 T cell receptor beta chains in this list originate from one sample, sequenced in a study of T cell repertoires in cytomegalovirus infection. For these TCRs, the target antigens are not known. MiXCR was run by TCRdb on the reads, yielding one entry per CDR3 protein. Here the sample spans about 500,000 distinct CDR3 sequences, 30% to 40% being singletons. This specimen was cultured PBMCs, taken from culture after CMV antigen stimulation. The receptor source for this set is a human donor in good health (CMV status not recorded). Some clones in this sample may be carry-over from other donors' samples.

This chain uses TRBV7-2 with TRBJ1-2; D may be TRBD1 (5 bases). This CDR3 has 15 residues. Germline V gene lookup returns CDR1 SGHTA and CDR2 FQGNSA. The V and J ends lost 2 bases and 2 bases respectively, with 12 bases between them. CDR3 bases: TGTGCCAGCAGCTTAACTAGGGACCGGAACTATGGCTACACCTTC. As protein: CASSLTRDRNYGYTF.

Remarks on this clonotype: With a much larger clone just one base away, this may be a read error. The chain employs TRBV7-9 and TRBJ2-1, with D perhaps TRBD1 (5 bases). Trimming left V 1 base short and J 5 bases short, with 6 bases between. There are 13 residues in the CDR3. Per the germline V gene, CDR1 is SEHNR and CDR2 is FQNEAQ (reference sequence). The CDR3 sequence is CASSLEGDNEQFF. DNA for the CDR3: TGTGCCAGCAGCTTAGAAGGGGACAATGAGCAGTTCTTC.

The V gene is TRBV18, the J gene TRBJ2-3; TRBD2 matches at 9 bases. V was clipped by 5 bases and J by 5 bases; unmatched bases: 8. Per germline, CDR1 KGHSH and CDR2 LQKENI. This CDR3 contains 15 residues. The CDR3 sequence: CASSTIAGVRDTQYF. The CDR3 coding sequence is TGTGCCAGCTCAACGATAGCGGGAGTCCGAGATACGCAGTATTTT.

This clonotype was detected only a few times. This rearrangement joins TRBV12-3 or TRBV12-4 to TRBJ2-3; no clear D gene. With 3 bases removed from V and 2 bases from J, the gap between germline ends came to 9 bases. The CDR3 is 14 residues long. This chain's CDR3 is CASSFRQTTDTQYF. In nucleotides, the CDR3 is TGTGCCAGCAGTTTTAGGCAGACCACAGATACGCAGTATTTT.

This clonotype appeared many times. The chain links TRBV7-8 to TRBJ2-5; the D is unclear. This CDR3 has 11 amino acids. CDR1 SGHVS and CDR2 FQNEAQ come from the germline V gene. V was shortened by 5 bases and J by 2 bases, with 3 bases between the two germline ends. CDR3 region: CASSQQETQYF. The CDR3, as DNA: TGTGCCAGCAGCCAACAAGAGACCCAGTACTTC. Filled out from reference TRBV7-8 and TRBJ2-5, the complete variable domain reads GAGVSQSPRYKVAKRGQDVALRCDPISGHVSLFWYQQALGQGPEFLTYFQNEAQLDKSGLPSDRFFAERPEGSVSTLKIQRTQQEDSAVYLCASSQQETQYFGPGTRLLVL.

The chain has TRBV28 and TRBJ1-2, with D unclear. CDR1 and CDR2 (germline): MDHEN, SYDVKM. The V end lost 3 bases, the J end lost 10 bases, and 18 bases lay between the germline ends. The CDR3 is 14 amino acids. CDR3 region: CASSFVGNYQNYTF. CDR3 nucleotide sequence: TGTGCCAGCAGTTTTGTAGGGAACTATCAGAACTACACCTTC.

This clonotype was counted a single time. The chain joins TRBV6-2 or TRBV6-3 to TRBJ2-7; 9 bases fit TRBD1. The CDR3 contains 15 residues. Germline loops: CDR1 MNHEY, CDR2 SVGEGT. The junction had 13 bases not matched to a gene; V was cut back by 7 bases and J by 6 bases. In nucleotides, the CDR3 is TGTGCCAGCACCGAAAGCGGGACAGGGAGGATCGAGCAGTACGTC. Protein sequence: CASTESGTGRIEQYV.

CDR3 residues: CASSPERTGRYNEQFF. The CDR3, as DNA: TGTGCCAGCAGCCCAGAAAGGACAGGGAGATACAATGAGCAGTTCTTC. The chain joins TRBV7-3 to TRBJ2-1, with 8 bases aligning to TRBD1. CDR3 length equals 16 residues. The germline V gene encodes CDR1 SGHTA and CDR2 FQGTGA. The trim removed 5 bases at V and 4 bases at J, leaving 10 bases unmatched.

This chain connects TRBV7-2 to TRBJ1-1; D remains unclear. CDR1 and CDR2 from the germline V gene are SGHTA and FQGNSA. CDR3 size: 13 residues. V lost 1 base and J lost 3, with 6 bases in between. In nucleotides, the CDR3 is TGTGCCAGCAGCTTAGAACTCGACACTGAAGCTTTCTTT. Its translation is CASSLELDTEAFF.

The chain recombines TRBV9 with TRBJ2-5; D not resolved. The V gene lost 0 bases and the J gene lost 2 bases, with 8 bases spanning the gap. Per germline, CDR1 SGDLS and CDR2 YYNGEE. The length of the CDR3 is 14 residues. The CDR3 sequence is CASSVGGIQETQYF. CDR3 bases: TGTGCCAGCAGCGTAGGTGGGATTCAAGAGACCCAGTACTTC.

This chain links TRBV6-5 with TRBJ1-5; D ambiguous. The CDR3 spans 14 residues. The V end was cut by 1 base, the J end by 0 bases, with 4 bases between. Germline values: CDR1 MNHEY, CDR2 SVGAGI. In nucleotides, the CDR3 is TGTGCCAGCAGTTACTTCGGTAGCAATCAGCCCCAGCATTTT. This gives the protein CASSYFGSNQPQHF.

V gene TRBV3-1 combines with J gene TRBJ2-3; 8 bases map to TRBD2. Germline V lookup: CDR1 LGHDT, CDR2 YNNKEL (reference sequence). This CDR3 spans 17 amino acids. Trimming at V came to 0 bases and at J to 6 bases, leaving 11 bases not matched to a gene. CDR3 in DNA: TGTGCCAGCAGCCAAGATACAGCGGGAGAGTGGCCCGATACGCAGTATTTT. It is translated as CASSQDTAGEWPDTQYF.

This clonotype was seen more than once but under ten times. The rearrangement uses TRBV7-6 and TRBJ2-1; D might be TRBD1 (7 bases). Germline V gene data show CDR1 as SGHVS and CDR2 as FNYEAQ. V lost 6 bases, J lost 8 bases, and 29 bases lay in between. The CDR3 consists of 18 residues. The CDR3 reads CASRLGGAAGTGTDEQFF. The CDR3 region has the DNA TGTGCCAGCAGGTTGGGGGGCGCGGCGGGAACTGGGACAGATGAGCAGTTCTTC. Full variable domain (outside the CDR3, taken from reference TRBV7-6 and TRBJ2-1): GAGVSQSPRYKVTKRGQDVALRCDPISGHVSLYWYRQALGQGPEFLTYFNYEAQQDKSGLPNDRFSAERPEGSISTLTIQRTEQRDSAMYRCASRLGGAAGTGTDEQFFGPGTRLTVL.

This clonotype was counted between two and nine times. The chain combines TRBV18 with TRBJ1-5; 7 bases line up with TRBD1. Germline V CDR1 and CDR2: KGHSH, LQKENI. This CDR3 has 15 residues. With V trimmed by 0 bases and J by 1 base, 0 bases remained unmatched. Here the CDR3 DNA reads TGTGCCAGCTCACCACCGGGACAGAGCAATCAGCCCCAGCATTTT. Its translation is CASSPPGQSNQPQHF.

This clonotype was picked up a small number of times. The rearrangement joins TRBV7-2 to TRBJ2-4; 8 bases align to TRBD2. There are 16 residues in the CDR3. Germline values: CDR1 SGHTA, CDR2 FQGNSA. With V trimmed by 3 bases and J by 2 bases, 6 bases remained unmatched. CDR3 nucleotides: TGTGCCAGCAGCTTGGGGCTAGCGGGTACCAAAAACATTCAGTACTTC. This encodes CASSLGLAGTKNIQYF.

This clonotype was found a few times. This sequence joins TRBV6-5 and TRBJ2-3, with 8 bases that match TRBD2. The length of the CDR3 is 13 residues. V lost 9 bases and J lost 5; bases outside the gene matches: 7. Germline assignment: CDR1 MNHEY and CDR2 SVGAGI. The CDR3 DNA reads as TGTGCCAGTACCGGGAGGGCCAAAGATACGCAGTATTTT. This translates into CASTGRAKDTQYF.

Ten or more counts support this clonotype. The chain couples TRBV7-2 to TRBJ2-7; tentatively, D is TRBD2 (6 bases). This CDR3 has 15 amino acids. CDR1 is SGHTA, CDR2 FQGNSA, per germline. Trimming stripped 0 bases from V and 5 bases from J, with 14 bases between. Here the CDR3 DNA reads TGTGCCAGCAGCTTAGCCCGGGGGTCGGTCCACGAGCAGTACTTC. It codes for CASSLARGSVHEQYF.

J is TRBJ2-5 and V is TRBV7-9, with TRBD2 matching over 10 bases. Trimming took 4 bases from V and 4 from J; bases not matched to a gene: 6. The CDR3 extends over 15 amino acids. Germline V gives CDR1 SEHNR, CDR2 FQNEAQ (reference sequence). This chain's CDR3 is CASSSSGRAGETQYF. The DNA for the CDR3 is TGTGCCAGCAGCTCCAGCGGGAGGGCTGGAGAGACCCAGTACTTC.

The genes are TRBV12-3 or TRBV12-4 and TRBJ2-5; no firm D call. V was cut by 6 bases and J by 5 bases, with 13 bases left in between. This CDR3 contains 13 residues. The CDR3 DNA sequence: TGTGCCAGCAGCCCCACAATACAGGAGACCCAGTACTTC. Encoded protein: CASSPTIQETQYF.

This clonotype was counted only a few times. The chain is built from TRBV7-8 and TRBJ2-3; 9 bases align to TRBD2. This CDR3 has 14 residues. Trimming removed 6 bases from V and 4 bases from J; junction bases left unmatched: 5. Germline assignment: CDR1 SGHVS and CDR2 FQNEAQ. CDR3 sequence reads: CASRDSGSSDTQYF. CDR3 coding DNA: TGTGCCAGCAGGGATAGCGGGAGTTCAGATACGCAGTATTTT.